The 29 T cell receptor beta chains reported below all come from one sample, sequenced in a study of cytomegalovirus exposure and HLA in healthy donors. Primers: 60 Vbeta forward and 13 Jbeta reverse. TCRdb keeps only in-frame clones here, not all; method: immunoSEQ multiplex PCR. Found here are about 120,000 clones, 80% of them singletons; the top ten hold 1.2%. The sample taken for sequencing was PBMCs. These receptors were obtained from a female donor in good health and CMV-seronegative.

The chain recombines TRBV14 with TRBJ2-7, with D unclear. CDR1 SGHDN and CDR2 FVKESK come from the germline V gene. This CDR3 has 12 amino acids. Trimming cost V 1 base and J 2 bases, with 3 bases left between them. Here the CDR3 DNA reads TGTGCCAGCAGCCAAGTCACCTACGAGCAGTACTTC. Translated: CASSQVTYEQYF. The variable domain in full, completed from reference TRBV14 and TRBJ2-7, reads EAGVTQFPSHSVIEKGQTVTLRCDPISGHDNLYWYRRVMGKEIKFLLHFVKESKQDESGMPNNRFLAERTGGTYSTLKVQPAELEDSGVYFCASSQVTYEQYFGPGTRLTVT.

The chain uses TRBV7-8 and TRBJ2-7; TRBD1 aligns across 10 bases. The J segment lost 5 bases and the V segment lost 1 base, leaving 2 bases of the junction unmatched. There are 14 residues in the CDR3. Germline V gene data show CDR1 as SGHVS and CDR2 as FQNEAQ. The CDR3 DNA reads TGTGCCAGCAGCTTAGGGACAGGGGGAAACGAGCAGTACTTC. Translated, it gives CASSLGTGGNEQYF.

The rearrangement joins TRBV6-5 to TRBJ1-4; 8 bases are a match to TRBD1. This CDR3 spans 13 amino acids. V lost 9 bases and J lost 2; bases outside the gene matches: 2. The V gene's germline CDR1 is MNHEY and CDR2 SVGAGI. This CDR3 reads CASRTGTNEKLFF. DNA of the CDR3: TGTGCCAGTCGGACAGGGACTAATGAAAAACTGTTTTTT.

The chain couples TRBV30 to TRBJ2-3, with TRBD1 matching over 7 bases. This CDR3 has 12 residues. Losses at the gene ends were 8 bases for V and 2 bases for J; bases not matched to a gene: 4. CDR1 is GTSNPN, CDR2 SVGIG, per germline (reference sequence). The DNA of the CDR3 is TGTGCCCGGGGACAGCTCACAGATACGCAGTATTTT. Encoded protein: CARGQLTDTQYF.

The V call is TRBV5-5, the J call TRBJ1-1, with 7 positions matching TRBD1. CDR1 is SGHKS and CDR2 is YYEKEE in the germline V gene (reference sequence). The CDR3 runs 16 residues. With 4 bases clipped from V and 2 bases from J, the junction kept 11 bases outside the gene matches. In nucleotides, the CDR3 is TGTGCCAGCAGCACGGGACAGATTATTGCAAACACTGAAGCTTTCTTT. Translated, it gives CASSTGQIIANTEAFF.

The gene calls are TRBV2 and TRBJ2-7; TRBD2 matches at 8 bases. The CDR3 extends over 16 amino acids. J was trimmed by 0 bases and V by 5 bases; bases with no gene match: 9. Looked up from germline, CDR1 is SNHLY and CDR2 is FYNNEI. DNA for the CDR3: TGTGCCAGCAGTCTTACTAGCGGCCCAAGCTCCTACGAGCAGTACTTC. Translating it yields CASSLTSGPSSYEQYF.

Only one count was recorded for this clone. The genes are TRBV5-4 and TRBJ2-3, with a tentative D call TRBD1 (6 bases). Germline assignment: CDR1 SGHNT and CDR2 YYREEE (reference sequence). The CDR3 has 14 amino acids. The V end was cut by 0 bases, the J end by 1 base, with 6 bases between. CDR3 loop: CASSLGGRTDTQYF. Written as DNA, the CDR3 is TGTGCCAGCAGCTTGGGGGGGCGCACAGATACGCAGTATTTT.

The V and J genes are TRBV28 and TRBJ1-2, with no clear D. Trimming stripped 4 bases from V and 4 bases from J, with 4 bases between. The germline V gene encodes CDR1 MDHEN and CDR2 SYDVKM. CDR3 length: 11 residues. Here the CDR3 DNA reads TGTGCCAGCAGTTCCAGCTATGGCTACACCTTC. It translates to CASSSSYGYTF.

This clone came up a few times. This CDR3 reads CAWSGGYEQYF. DNA for the CDR3: TGTGCCTGGAGTGGAGGATACGAGCAGTACTTC. The V gene is TRBV30, the J gene TRBJ2-7, with D uncertain. Trimming removed 1 base at V and 4 bases at J, with 5 bases between. The CDR3 extends over 11 amino acids. Germline V gene lookup returns CDR1 GTSNPN and CDR2 SVGIG (reference sequence).

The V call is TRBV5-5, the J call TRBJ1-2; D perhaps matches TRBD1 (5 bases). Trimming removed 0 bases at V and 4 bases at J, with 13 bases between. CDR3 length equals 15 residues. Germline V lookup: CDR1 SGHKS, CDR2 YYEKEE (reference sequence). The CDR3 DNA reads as TGTGCCAGCAGCTTGGCGGGGGGACTTGCCTATGGCTACACCTTC. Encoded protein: CASSLAGGLAYGYTF.

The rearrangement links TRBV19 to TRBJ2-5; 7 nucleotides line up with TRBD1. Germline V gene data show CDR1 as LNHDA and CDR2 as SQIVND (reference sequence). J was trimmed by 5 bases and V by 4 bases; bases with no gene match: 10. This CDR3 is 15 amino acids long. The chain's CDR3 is CASSRTGAWVETQYF. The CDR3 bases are TGTGCCAGTAGTAGGACAGGCGCCTGGGTGGAGACCCAGTACTTC.

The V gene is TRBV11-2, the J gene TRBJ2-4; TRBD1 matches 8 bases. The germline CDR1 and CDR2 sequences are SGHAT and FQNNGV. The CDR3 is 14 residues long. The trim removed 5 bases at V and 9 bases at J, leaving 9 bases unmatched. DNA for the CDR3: TGTGCCAGCAGCCGCCTAACAGGGGGGAGCATTCAGTACTTC. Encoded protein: CASSRLTGGSIQYF. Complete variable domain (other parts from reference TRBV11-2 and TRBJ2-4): EAGVAQSPRYKIIEKRQSVAFWCNPISGHATLYWYQQILGQGPKLLIQFQNNGVVDDSQLPKDRFSAERLKGVDSTLKIQPAKLEDSAVYLCASSRLTGGSIQYFGAGTRLSVL.

CDR3 nucleotide sequence: TGTGCCAGCAGTTTTAGCGGCACAGATACGCAGTATTTT. Residues: CASSFSGTDTQYF. The chain couples TRBV28 to TRBJ2-3, with D possibly TRBD2 on 5 matching bases. The CDR3 runs 13 residues. Germline V gene data show CDR1 as MDHEN and CDR2 as SYDVKM. Trimming stripped 3 bases from V and 1 base from J, with 5 bases between.

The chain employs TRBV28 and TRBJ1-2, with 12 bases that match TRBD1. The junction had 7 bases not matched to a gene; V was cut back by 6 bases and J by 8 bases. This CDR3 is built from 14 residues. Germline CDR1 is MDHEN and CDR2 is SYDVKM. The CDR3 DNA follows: TGTGCCAGCAGGGGGGGACAGGGGGCTTGGGGCTACACCTTC. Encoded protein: CASRGGQGAWGYTF.

This CDR3 is CASSLGTSGDITDTQYF. Here the CDR3 DNA reads TGCGCCAGCAGCTTGGGGACTAGCGGGGACATCACAGATACGCAGTATTTT. This sequence joins TRBV5-1 and TRBJ2-3, with 12 bases identical to TRBD2. The J segment lost 2 bases and the V segment lost 0 bases, leaving 4 bases of the junction unmatched. CDR1 and CDR2 from the germline V gene are SGHRS and YFSETQ. The CDR3 covers 17 residues.

This CDR3 is CASSVTSGGAGELFF. The DNA for the CDR3 is TGTGCCAGCAGCGTGACTAGCGGGGGGGCCGGGGAGCTGTTTTTT. The V gene is TRBV9, the J gene TRBJ2-2; 14 nucleotides match TRBD2. CDR3 length: 15 amino acids. Germline CDR1 SGDLS, CDR2 YYNGEE. Trimming cost V 2 bases and J 6 bases; bases outside gene matches: 0.

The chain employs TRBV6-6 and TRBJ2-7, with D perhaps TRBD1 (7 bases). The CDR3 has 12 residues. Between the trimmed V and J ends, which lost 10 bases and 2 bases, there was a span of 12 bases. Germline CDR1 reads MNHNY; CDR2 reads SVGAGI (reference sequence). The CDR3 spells CATAGQPYEQYF. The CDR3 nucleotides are TGTGCCACTGCGGGACAGCCCTACGAGCAGTACTTC.

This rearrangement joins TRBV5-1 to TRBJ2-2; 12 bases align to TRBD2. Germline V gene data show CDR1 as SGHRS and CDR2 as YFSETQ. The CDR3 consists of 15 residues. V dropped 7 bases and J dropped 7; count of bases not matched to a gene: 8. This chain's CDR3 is CASSPSGGAHGELFF. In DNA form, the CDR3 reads TGCGCCAGCTCCCCTAGCGGGGGGGCCCACGGGGAGCTGTTTTTT.

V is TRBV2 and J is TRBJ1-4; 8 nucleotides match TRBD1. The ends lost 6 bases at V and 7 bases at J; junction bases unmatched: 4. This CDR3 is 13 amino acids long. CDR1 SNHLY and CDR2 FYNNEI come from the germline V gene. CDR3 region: CASRGQGAEKLFF. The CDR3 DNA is TGTGCCAGCAGGGGCCAGGGGGCTGAAAAACTGTTTTTT.

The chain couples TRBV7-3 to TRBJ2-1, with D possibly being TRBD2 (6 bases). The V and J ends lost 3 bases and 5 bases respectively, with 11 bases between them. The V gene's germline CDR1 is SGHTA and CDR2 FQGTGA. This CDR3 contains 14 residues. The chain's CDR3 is CASSFRDSDNEQFF. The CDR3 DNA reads TGTGCCAGCAGCTTCCGGGACTCAGACAATGAGCAGTTCTTC.

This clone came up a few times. As DNA, the CDR3 is TGCGCCAGCCAGGGTTTAGGAATGAACACTGAAGCTTTCTTT. Protein sequence: CASQGLGMNTEAFF. The genes are TRBV5-1 and TRBJ1-1; maybe TRBD1 (5 bases). Trimming removed 7 bases from V and 0 bases from J, with 13 bases in between. The CDR3 is 14 residues long. The germline V gene encodes CDR1 SGHRS and CDR2 YFSETQ.

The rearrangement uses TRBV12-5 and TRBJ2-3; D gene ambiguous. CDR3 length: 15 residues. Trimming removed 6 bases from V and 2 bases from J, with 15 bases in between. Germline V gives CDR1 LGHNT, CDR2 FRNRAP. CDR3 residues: CASGGRGTYTDTQYF. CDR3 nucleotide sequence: TGTGCTAGTGGAGGAAGAGGCACCTACACAGATACGCAGTATTTT.

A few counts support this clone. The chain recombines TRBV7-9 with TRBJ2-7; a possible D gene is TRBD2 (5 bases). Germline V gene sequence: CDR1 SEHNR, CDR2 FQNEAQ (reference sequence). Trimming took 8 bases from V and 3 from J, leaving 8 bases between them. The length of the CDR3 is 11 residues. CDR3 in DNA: TGTGCCAGCGGTGAGGGCTACGAGCAGTACTTC. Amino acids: CASGEGYEQYF.

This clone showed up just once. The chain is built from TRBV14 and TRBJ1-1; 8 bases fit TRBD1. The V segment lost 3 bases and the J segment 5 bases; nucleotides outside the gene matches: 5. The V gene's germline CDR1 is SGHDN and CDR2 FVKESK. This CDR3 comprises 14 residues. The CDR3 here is CASSQDRARTEAFF. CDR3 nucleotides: TGTGCCAGCAGCCAGGACAGGGCTCGTACTGAAGCTTTCTTT.

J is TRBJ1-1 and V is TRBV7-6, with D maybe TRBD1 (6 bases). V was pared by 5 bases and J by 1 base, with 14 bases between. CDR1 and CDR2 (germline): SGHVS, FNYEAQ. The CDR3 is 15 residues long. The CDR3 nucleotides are TGTGCCAGCAGCCTAAATCCGGGACAGAACACTGAAGCTTTCTTT. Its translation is CASSLNPGQNTEAFF.

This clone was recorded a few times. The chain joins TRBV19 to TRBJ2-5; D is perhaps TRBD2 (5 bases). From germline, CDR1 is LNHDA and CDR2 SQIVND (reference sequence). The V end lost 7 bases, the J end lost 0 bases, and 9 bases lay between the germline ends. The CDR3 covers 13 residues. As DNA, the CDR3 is TGTGCCAGTAAGTCAGCGGACCAAGAGACCCAGTACTTC. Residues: CASKSADQETQYF.

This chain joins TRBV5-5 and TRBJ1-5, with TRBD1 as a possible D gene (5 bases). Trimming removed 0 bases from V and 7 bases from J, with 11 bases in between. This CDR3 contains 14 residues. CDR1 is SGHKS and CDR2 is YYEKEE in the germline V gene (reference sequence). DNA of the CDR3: TGTGCCAGCAGCTTGGCCGGGGGGGAACAGCCCCAGCATTTT. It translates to CASSLAGGEQPQHF.

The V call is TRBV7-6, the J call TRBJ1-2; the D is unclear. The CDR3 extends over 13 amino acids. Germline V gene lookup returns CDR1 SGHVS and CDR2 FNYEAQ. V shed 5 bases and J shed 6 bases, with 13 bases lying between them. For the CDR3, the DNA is TGTGCCAGCAGCAACGCCCCGGTCGATGGCTACACCTTC. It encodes CASSNAPVDGYTF.

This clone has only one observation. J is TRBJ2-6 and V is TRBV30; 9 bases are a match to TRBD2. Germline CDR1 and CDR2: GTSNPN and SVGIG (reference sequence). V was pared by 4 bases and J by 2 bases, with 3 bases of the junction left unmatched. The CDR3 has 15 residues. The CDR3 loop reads CAWTLAGAGANVLTF. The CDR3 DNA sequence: TGTGCCTGGACCTTAGCGGGAGCTGGGGCCAACGTCCTGACTTTC. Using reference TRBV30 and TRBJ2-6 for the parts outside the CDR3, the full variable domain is SQTIHQWPATLVQPVGSPLSLECTVEGTSNPNLYWYRQAAGRGLQLLFYSVGIGQISSEVPQNLSASRPQDRQFILSSKKLLLSDSGFYLCAWTLAGAGANVLTFGAGSRLTVL.